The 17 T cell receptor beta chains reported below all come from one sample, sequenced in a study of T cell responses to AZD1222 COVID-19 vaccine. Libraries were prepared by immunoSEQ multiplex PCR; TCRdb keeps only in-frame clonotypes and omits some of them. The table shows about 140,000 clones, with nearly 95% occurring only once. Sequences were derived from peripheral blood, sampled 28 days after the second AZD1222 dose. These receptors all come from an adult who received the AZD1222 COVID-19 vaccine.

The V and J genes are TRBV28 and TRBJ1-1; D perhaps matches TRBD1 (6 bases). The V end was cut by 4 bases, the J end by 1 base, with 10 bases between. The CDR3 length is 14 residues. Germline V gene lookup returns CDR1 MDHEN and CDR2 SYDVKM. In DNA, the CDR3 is TGTGCCAGCAGTTGGCCAGGGGAGAACACTGAAGCTTTCTTT. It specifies CASSWPGENTEAFF.

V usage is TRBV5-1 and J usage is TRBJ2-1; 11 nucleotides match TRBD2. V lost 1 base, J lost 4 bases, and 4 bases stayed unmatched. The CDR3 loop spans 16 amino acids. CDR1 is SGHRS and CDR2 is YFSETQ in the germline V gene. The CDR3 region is CASSLRTSGLYNEQFF. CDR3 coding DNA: TGCGCCAGCAGCTTGAGGACTAGCGGGCTGTACAATGAGCAGTTCTTC.

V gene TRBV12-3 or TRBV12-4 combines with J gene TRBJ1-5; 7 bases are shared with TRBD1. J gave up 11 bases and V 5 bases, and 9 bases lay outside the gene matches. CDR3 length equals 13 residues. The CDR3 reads CASSPFGQVTQHF. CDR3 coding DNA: TGTGCCAGCAGTCCTTTTGGACAGGTCACCCAGCATTTT.

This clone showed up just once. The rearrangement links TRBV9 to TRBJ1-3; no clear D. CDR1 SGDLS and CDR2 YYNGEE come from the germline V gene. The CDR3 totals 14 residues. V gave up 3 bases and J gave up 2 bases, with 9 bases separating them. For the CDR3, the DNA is TGTGCCAGCAGCGGTCGCGGGGCTGGAAACACCATATATTTT. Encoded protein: CASSGRGAGNTIYF.

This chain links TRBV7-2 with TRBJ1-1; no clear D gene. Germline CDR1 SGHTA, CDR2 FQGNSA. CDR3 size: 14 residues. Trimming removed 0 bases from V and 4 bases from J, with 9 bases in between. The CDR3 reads CASSLALGVTEAFF. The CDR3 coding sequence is TGTGCCAGCAGCTTAGCTTTGGGAGTCACTGAAGCTTTCTTT.

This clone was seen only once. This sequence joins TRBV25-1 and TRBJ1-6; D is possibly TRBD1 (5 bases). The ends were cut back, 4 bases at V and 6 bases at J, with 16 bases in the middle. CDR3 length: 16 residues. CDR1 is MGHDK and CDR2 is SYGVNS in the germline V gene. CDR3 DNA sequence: TGTGCCAGCAGTGCCTCCCTCACCAGGGTTAATTCACCCCTCCACTTT. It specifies CASSASLTRVNSPLHF. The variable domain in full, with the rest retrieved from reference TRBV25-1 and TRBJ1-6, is EADIYQTPRYLVIGTGKKITLECSQTMGHDKMYWYQQDPGMELHLIHYSYGVNSTEKGDLSSESTVSRIRTEHFPLTLESARPSHTSQYLCASSASLTRVNSPLHFGNGTRLTVT.

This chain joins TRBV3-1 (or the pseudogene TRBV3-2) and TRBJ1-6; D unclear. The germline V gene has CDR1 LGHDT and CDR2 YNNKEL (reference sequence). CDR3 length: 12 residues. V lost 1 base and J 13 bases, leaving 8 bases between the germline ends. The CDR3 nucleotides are TGTGCCAGCAGCCAAGTCCAGAATCCCCTCCACTTT. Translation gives CASSQVQNPLHF.

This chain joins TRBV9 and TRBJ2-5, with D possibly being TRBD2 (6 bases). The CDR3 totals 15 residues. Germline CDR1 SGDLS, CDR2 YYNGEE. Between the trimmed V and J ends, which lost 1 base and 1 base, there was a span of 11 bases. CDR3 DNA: TGTGCCAGCAGCGTACTAGCGACCCTCCAAGAGACCCAGTACTTC. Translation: CASSVLATLQETQYF.

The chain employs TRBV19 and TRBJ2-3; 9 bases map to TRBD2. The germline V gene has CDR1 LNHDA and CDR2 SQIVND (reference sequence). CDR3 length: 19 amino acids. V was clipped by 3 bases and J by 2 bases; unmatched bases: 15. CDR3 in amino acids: CASSINGRAGGPPTDTQYF. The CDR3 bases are TGTGCCAGTAGTATCAACGGTAGAGCGGGGGGCCCCCCCACAGATACGCAGTATTTT.

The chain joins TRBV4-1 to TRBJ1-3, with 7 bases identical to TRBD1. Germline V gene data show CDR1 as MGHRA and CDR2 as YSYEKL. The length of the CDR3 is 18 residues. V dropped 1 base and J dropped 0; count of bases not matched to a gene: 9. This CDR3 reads CASSQGKGGSVSGNTIYF. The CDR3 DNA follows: TGCGCCAGCAGCCAAGGGAAAGGGGGCTCCGTCTCTGGAAACACCATATATTTT.

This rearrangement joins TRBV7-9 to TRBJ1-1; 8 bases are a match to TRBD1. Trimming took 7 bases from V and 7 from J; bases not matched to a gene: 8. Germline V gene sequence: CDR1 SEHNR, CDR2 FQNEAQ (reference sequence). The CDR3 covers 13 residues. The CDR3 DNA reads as TGTGCCAGCATCGCGGGACAGGTATTTGAAGCTTTCTTT. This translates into CASIAGQVFEAFF.

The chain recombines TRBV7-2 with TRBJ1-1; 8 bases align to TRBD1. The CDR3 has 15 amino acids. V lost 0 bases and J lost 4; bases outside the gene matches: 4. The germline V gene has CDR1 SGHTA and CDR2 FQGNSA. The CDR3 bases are TGTGCCAGCAGCTTAGCCCGACAGGGGCGCACTGAAGCTTTCTTT. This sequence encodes CASSLARQGRTEAFF.

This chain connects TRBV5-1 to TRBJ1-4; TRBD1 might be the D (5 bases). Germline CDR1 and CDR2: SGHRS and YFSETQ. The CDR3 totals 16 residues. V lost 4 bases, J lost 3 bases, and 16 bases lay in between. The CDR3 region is CASSAANRQANEKLFF. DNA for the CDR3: TGCGCCAGCAGCGCCGCAAACAGGCAGGCTAATGAAAAACTGTTTTTT.

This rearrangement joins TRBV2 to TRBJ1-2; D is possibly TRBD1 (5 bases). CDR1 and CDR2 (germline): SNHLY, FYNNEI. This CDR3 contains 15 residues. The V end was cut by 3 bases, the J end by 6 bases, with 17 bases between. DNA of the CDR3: TGTGCCAGCAGTGACGCGATCGGGGGTCTGGATGGCTACACCTTC. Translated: CASSDAIGGLDGYTF.

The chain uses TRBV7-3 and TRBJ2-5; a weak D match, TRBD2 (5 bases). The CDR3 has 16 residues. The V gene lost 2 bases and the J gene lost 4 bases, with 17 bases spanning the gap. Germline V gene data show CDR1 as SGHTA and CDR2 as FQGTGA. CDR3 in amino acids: CASSLFPTGTGETQYF. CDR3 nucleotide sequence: TGTGCCAGCAGCTTATTCCCTACGGGAACGGGAGAGACCCAGTACTTC.

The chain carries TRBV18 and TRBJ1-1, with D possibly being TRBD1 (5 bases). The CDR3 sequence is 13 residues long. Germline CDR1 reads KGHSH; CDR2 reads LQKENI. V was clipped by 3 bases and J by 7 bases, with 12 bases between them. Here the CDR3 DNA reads TGTGCCAGCTCACCGGGCCTGACAGTTGAAGCTTTCTTT. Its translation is CASSPGLTVEAFF. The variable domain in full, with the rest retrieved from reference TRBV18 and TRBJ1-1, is NAGVMQNPRHLVRRRGQEARLRCSPMKGHSHVYWYRQLPEEGLKFMVYLQKENIIDESGMPKERFSAEFPKEGPSILRIQQVVRGDSAAYFCASSPGLTVEAFFGQGTRLTVV.

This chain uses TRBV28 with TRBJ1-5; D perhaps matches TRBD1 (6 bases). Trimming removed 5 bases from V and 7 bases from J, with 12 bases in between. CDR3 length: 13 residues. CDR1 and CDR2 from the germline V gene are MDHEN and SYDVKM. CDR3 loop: CASSTGIWQPQHF. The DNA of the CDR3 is TGTGCCAGCAGTACAGGGATCTGGCAGCCCCAGCATTTT.